Sequencing of this TCR beta chain was carried out in a study of shared clonotypes between healthy human individuals (dated by TCRdb to the early 2020s). About the investigation overall: Three men and two women, aged 18 to 49 years, made up the cohort. For each donor, CD4 naive and CD4 memory were each given three plates, CD8 naive was given two plates, and CD8 memory was given one plate. Each donor's leukapheresis produced roughly between roughly 0.85 and 10 billion PBMCs. To estimate repertoire size and how much clonotypes are shared between individuals, the study performed deep sequencing of blood TCR repertoires from roughly five healthy adults. Different laboratories and diverse techniques were used to prepare libraries and sequence TCR repertoires, to increase sequencing depth and limit assay-specific biases. General findings and caveats noted by the study authors: Even with the large sequencing depth, rarefaction of the sorted-subset datasets indicated that sequencing was incomplete. Pairwise subsampling led to the expectation that sequencing depth would affect the degree of clonotype sharing among donors. Only blood was sampled, and tissue TCR repertoires likely differ from those in blood. The small number of donors limited the genetic and exposure-history diversity represented. Naive subsets generally had larger estimated clonotype richness than memory subsets did. Compared with non-shared clonotypes, the clonotypes found in all four sorted-subset donors had higher generation probabilities. About 5% of naive CD4, 3.5% of naive CD8, around 2.3% of memory CD4, and approximately 0.4% of memory CD8 clonotypes were shared across several donors.

This clone has a handful of counts. Its antigen is unknown. No base quality information exists; no much larger clone differs at one position. The V end loses 4 bases and the J end loses 4 bases, and a stretch of 13 bases separates them. The CDR3 spans 14 residues, from the cysteine through the phenylalanine. Solely the CDR3 DNA is kept, with 42 bases framed from the first base. CDR1 SNHLY and CDR2 FYNNEI were looked up in the germline V gene. Using the deep immunoSEQ assay, multiplex PCR amplified TCR CDR3 regions from genomic DNA. For each cell subset, the extracted genomic DNA was distributed evenly across all wells of several immunoSEQ 96-well plates, and each plate served as one replicate. For sorted subsets, each replicate PCR was loaded with roughly 0.2 ug genomic DNA, equivalent to approximately 33,000 T cell genomes. Purified libraries were measured with a Qubit 3.0 fluorometer, size-checked on a Bioanalyzer 2100, and measured again with the KAPA Library Quantification kit. A separate single-read 150-cycle Illumina NextSeq 550 flow cell was used to sequence each immunoSEQ 96-well plate. As for the original processing: Because the immunoSEQ output held only junctional sequences and lacked quality scores, the filtering could not match the filtering applied to full-length reads. To assign V/J genes and CDR3, sequences were annotated against IMGT germline references using PyIR, a Python wrapper for IgBLAST v1.9. Reads with weak V/J assignments (E-value above 1e-6), missing CDR3, stop codons, out-of-frame junctions, or ambiguous translated residues were removed. V3J clonotypes were defined as sequences sharing the same inferred V gene, J gene, and CDR3 amino acid sequence. Percentage overlap between repertoires was calculated by dividing the number of shared unique clonotypes by the size of the smaller repertoire. RTK rarefaction, the Chao1 estimator, and Recon v2.1 estimates of unobserved clonotypes were used to assess repertoire richness. OLGA was used to compute generation probabilities for all TCRbeta clonotypes that the gDNA method yielded from a handful of donors. What TCRdb holds here is the immuneACCESS table cut down to in-frame rearrangements. Part of the clones is not present; checked against another copy, under half of the missing clones reflect an unresolved V gene, and the others are unexplained. D and trimming come from the DNA, and the V and J calls and clone size come from that table. The sample has under 850,000 clones on record, just under 75% of them singletons. The ten most abundant clones make up approximately 1.7% of the sample.

Healthy HIV-negative adults with no recently reported acute infections or vaccinations were included as donors. All donors were Caucasian adults living in Nashville, Tennessee, USA. CD4+ T cells were enriched through magnetic negative selection, after which naive cells were positively selected on CD45RA and the remaining negative fraction served as the memory subset. Blood was obtained by leukapheresis, after which PBMCs were separated by Ficoll-Histopaque density gradient centrifugation and cryopreserved in liquid nitrogen vapor phase. Analytical flow cytometry was used to check the purity and quantity of every magnetically sorted T cell population. Each sorted fraction had its genomic DNA isolated and then quantified by UV absorbance on a Nanodrop 2000c.

The sequence derives from a woman aged 25 to 45 in good health. This receptor chain uses TRBV2 and TRBJ1-2; TRBD1 is possibly the D segment (6 matching bases). The sequencing input was memory CD4+ T cells sorted from blood. The sample's cell subset or site label, decoded: CD45RA-negative fraction. The encoded CDR3 is CASSGTDRIYGYTF. Read as DNA, the sequence is TGTGCCAGCAGTGGTACGGACAGAATCTATGGCTACACCTTC.